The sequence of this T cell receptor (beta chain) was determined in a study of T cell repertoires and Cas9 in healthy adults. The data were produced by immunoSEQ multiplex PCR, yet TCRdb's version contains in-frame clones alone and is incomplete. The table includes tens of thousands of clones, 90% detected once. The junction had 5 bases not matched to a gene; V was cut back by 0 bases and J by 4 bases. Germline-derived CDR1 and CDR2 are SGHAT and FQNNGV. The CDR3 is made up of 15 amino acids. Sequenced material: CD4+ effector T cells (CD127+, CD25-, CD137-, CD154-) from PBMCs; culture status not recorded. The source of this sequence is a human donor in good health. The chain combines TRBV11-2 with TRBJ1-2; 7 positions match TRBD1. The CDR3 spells CASSLDYDRAYGYTF. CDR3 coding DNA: TGTGCCAGCAGCTTAGATTACGACAGGGCCTATGGCTACACCTTC.